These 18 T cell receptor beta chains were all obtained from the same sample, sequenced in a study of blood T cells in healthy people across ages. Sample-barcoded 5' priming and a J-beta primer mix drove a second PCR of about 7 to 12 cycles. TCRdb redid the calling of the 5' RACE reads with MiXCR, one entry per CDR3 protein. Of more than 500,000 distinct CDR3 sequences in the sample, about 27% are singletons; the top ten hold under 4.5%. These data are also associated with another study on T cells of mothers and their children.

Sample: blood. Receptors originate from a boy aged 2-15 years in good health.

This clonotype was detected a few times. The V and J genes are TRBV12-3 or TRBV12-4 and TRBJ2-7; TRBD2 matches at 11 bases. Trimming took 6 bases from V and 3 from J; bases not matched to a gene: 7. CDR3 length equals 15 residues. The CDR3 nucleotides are TGTGCCAGCAGATTGAGACTAGCGGGGATCTACGAGCAGTACTTC. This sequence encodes CASRLRLAGIYEQYF.

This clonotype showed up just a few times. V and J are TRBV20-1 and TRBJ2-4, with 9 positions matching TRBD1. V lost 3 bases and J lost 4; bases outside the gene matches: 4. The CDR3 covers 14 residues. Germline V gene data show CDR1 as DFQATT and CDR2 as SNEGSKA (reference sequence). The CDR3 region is CSARPGQGKNIQYF. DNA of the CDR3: TGCAGTGCTAGGCCGGGACAGGGAAAAAACATTCAGTACTTC.

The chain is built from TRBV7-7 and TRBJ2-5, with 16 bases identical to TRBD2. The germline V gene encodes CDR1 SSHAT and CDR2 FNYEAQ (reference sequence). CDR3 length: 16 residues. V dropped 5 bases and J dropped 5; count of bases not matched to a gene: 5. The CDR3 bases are TGTGCCAGCAGCCAGGGACTAGCGGGAGGGCCGGAGACCCAGTACTTC. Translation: CASSQGLAGGPETQYF.

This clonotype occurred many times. CDR3 sequence: CASSRRQATEAFF. CDR3 coding DNA: TGTGCCAGCAGTCGCCGACAGGCGACTGAAGCTTTCTTT. The rearrangement links TRBV12-3 or TRBV12-4 to TRBJ1-1; TRBD1 might be the D (6 bases). V shed 5 bases and J shed 5 bases, with 12 bases lying between them. This CDR3 has 13 amino acids.

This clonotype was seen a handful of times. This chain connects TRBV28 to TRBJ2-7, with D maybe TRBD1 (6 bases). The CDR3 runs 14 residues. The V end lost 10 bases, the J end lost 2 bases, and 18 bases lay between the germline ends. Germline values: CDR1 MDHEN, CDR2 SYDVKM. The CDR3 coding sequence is TGTGCCATCGACCGGGACATGCCCCCCTACGAGCAGTACTTC. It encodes CAIDRDMPPYEQYF.

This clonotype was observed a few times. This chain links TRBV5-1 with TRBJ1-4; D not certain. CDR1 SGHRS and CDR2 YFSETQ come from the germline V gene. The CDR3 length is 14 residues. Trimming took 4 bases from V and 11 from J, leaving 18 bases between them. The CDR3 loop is CASSLEEGQGKLFF. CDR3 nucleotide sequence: TGCGCCAGCAGCCTCGAGGAGGGCCAAGGGAAACTGTTTTTT.

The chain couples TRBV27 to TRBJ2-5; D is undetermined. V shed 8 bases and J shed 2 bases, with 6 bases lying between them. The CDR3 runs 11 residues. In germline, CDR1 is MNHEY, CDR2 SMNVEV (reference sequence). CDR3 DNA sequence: TGTGCCAGCGGGAATCAAGAGACCCAGTACTTC. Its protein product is CASGNQETQYF.

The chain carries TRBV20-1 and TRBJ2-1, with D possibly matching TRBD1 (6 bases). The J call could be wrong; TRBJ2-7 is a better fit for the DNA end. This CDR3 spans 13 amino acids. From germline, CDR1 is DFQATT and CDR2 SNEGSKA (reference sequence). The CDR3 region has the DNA TGCAGTCCCACTACACAGGGTCCGGACGAGCAGTACTTC. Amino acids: CSPTTQGPDEQYF.

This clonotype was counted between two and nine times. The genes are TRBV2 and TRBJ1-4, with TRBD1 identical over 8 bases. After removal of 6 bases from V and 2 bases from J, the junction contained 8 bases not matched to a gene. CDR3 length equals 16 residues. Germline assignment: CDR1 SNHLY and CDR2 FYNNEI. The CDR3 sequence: CASRRDRLTTNEKLFF. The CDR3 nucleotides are TGTGCCAGCAGAAGGGACAGGTTAACGACTAATGAAAAACTGTTTTTT.

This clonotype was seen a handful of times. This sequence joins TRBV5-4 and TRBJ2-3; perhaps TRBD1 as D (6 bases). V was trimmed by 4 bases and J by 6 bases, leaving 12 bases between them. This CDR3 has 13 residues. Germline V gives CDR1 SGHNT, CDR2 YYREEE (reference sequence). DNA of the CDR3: TGTGCCAGCAGCCTCTCAGGGGAGGATACGCAGTATTTT. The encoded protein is CASSLSGEDTQYF.

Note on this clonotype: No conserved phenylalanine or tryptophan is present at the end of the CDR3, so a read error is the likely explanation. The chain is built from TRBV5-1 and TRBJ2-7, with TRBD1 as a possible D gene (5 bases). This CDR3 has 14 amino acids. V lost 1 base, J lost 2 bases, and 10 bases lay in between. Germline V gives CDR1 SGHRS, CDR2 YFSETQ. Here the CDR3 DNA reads TGCGCCAGCAGCTTGCAGGGCCCGCCCTACGAGCAGTACTTG. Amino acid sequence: CASSLQGPPYEQYL.

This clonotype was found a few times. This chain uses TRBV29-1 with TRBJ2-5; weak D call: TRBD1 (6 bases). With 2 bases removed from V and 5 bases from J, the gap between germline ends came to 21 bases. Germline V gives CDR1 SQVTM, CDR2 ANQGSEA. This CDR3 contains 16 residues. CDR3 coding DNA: TGCAGCGTTGAAAATTGGGTGCAGGGGTGGATCGAGACCCAGTACTTC. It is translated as CSVENWVQGWIETQYF.

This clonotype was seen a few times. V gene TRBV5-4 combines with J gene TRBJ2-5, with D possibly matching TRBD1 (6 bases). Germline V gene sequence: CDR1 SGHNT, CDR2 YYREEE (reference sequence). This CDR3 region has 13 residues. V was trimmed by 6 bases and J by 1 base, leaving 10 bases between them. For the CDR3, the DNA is TGTGCCAGCAAAACAGGGATCCAAGAGACCCAGTACTTC. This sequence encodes CASKTGIQETQYF.

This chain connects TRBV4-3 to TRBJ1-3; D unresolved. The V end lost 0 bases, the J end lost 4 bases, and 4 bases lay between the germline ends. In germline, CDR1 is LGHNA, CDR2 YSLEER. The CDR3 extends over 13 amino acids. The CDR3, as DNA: TGCGCCAGCAGCCAAGAGGGCGGAAACACCATATATTTT. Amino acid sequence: CASSQEGGNTIYF.

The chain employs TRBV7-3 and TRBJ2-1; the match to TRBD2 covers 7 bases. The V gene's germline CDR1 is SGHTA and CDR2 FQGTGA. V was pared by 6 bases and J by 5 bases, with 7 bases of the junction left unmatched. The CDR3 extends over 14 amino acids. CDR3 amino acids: CASSWGGVDNEQFF. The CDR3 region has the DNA TGTGCCAGCAGTTGGGGGGGTGTAGACAATGAGCAGTTCTTC.

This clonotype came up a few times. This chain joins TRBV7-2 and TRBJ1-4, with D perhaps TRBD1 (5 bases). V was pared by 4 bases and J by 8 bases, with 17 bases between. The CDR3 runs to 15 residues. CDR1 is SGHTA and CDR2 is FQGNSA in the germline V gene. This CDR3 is CASSYSGTPGEKLFF. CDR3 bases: TGTGCCAGCAGCTACTCCGGGACGCCGGGGGAAAAACTGTTTTTT.

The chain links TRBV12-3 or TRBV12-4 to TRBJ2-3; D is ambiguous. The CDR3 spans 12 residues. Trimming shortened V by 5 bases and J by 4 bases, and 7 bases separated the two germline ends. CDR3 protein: CASSATADTQYF. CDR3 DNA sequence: TGTGCCAGCAGTGCCACCGCAGATACGCAGTATTTT.

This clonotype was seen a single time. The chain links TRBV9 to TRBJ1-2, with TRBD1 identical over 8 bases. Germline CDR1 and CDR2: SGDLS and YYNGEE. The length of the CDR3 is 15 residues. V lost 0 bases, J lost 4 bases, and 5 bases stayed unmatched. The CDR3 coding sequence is TGTGCCAGCAGCGTAGAGGCAGGGGGCAGCTATGGCTACACCTTC. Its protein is CASSVEAGGSYGYTF.